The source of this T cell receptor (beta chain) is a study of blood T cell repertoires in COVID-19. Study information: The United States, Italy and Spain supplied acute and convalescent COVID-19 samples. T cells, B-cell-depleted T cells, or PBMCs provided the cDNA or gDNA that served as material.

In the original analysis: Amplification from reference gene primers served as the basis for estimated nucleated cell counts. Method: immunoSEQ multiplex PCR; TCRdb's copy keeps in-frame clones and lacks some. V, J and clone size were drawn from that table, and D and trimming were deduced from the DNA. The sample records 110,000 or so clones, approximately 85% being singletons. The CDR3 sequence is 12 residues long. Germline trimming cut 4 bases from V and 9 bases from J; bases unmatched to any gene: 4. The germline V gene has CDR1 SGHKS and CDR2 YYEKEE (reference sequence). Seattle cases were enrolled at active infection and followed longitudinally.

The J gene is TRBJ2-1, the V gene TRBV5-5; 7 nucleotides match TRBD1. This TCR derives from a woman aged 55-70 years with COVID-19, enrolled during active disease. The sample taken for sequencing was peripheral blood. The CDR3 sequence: CASSLPGGEQFF. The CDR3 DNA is TGTGCCAGCAGCCTACCAGGGGGTGAGCAGTTCTTC.